This T cell receptor (beta chain) was found in a study of blood T cell repertoires in COVID-19. Germline assignment: CDR1 LNHDA and CDR2 SQIVND (reference sequence). The CDR3 extends over 15 amino acids. The junction had 6 bases not matched to a gene; V was cut back by 5 bases and J by 5 bases. This clone has a handful of counts. The sample holds other DNA sequences that translate to the same CDR3. In the original workflow: By means of reference gene primer amplification, nucleated cell counts were estimated. Some clones are missing from TCRdb's copy, which holds only in-frame ones; the method was immunoSEQ multiplex PCR. From that table come the V and J calls and clone size; the DNA was used to work out D and trimming. This table holds nearly 35,000 clones, 80% to 90% found once.

The chain links TRBV19 to TRBJ2-5; 12 bases are shared with TRBD2. What was sequenced was peripheral blood. The TCR sequence derives from a human donor in a cohort sampled during active COVID-19. This chain's CDR3 is CASSLAGGPRETQYF. The CDR3 DNA follows: TGTGCCAGTAGTCTAGCGGGGGGGCCCAGGGAGACCCAGTACTTC.